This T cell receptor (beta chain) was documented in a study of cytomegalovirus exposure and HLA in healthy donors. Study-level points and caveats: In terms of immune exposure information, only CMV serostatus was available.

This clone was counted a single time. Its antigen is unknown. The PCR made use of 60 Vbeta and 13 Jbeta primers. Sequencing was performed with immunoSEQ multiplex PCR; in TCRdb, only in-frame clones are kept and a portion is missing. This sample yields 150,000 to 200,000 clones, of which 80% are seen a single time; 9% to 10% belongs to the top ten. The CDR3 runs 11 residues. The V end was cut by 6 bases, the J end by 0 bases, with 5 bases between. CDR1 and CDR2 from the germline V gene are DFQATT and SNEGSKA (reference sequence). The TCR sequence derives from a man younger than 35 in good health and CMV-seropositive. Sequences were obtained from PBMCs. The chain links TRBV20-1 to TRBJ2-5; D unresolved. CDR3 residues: CSAANQETQYF. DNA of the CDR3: TGCAGTGCGGCCAACCAAGAGACCCAGTACTTC.